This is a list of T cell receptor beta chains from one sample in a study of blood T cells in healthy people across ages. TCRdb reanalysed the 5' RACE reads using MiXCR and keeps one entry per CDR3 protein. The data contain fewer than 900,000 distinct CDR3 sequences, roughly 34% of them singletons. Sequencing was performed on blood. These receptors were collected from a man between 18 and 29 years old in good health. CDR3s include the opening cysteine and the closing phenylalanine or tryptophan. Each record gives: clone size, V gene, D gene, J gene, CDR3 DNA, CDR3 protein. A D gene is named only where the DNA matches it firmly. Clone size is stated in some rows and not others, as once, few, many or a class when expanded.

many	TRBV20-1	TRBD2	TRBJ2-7	TGCAGTGCTAGCGGGGGGTACTACGAGCAGTACTTC	CSASGGYYEQYF
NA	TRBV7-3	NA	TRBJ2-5	TGTGCCAGCAGCTTCCAGGGTGAGAATGAGCAGTACTTC	CASSFQGENEQYF
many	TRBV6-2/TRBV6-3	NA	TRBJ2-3	TGTGCCAGCAGACGCGACGCGACAGATACGCAGTATTTT	CASRRDATDTQYF
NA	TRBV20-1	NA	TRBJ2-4	TGCAGTGCTAGAGGACTGGGACACCCGAAAAACATTCAGTACTTC	CSARGLGHPKNIQYF
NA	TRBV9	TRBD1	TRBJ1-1	TGTGCCAGCAGCGTGACAGGGGACGGGGTTACTGAAGCTTTCTTT	CASSVTGDGVTEAFF
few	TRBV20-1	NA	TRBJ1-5	TGCAGTGCTGCATTGAGCGGGGGGAAGCCCCAGCATTTT	CSAALSGGKPQHF
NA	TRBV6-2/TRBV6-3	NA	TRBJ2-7	TGTGCCAGCAGTTCCCTGACCTACGAGCAGTACTTC	CASSSLTYEQYF
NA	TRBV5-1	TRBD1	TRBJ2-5	TGCGCCAGCAGCTACCGGGACAGGGGGGTGAATGAGCAGTACTTC	CASSYRDRGVNEQYF
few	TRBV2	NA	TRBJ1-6	TGTGCCAGCAGTGAACGGGTTGTGAATTCACCCCTCCACTTT	CASSERVVNSPLHF
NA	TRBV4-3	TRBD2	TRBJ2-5	TGCGCCAGCAGCCCCGAGCCTAGCGGGATGGGAGAGACCCAGTACTTC	CASSPEPSGMGETQYF
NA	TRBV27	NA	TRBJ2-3	TGTGCCAGCAGTGTAGGGGGGGGCGCGAACACAGATACGCAGTATTTT	CASSVGGGANTDTQYF
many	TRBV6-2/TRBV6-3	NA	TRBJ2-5	TGTGCCAGCAGTTACAAGTGGGGATCGTACCAAGAGACCCAGTACTTC	CASSYKWGSYQETQYF
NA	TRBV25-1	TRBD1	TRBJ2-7	TGTGCCAGCAGTTCGACCGGGACAGTATCCTACGAGCAGTACTTC	CASSSTGTVSYEQYF
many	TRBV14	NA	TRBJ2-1	TGTGCCAGCAGCCAAGGGGGTGAGCAGTTCTTC	CASSQGGEQFF
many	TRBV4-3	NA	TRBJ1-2	TGCGCCAGCACCCCAGGACTTGGGCCCTATGGCTACACCTTC	CASTPGLGPYGYTF
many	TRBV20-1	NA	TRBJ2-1	TGCAGTGCTAGAGATACGGGGGAGAATGAGCAGTTCTTC	CSARDTGENEQFF
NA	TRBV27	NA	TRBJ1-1	TGTGCCAGCAATACAATCAAGGGTCGGAACACTGAAGCTTTCTTT	CASNTIKGRNTEAFF
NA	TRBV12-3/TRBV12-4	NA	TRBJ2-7	TGTGCCAGCAGTTTAGGACAGCAAGAGGCCCAGTACTTC	CASSLGQQEAQYF
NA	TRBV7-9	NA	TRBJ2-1	TGTGCCAGCATCGGGCCGGGACCCAATGAGCAGTTCTTC	CASIGPGPNEQFF
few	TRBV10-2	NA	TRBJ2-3	TGCGCCAGCAGTCGTATGAGGTACACAGATACGCAGTATTTT	CASSRMRYTDTQYF
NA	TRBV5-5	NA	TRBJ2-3	TGTGCCAGCAGCTTAAAGGGAGAGACTAGCACAGATACGCAGTATTTT	CASSLKGETSTDTQYF
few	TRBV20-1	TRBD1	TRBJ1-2	TGCAGCCCCTTAGGACAGGAAGGAGTGCGCTACACCTTC	CSPLGQEGVRYTF
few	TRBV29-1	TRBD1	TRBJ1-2	TGCAGCGTTGTCACAGGGGGCTTTGAAGGCTACACCTTC	CSVVTGGFEGYTF
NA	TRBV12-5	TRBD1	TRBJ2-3	TGTGCTAGTTTATCAGGGGGATTCACAGATACGCAGTATTTT	CASLSGGFTDTQYF
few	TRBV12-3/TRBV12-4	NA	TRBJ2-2	TGTGCCAGCAGTTCCCTACAGGGCACCGGGGAGCTGTTTTTT	CASSSLQGTGELFF
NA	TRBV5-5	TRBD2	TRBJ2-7	TGTGCCAGCAGCTTGGATCCTAGCGGGGGGGCGTCCTACAATGAGCAGTACTTC	CASSLDPSGGASYNEQYF
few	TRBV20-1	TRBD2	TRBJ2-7	TGCAGTGCTAGAGATGGGAGGGTTTACGAGCAGTACTTC	CSARDGRVYEQYF
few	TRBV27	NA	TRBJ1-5	TGTGCCAGCAGTTTAAGGGGGAGATACGGCAATCAGCCCCAGCATTTT	CASSLRGRYGNQPQHF
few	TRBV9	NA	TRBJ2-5	TGTGCCAGCAGCGTAGGGAGGGTAGGGGTACCAGAGACCCAGTACTTC	CASSVGRVGVPETQYF
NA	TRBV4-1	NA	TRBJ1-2	TGCGCCAGCAGCGCCCGGGGGGTCGGCTACACCTTC	CASSARGVGYTF
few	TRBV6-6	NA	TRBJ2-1	TGTGCCAGCAGTGGGGAGGACGTTGCCTCCTACAATGAGCAGTTCTTC	CASSGEDVASYNEQFF
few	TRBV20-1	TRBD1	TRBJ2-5	TGCAGTGCTAGAGATGGGGGACAGGGGGCTGGGACCCAGTACTTC	CSARDGGQGAGTQYF
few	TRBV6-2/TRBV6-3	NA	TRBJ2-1	TGTGCCAGCAGTTACGAAGGGTCGAGTGAGCAGTTCTTC	CASSYEGSSEQFF
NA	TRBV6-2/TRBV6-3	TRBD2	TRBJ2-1	TGTGCCAGCGGGGGTAGCGGGGCATCCCACAATGAGCAGTTCTTC	CASGGSGASHNEQFF
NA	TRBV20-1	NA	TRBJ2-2	TGCAGTGCTAGCAGGGGCCGCCCGTCCACCGGGGAGCTGTTTTTT	CSASRGRPSTGELFF
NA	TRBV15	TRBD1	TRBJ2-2	TGTGCCACCAGCAGAGATCGCTTTTGGCAGGGGGCAAGCGGGGAGCTGTTTTTT	CATSRDRFWQGASGELFF
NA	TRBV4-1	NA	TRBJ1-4	TGCGCCAGCAGCCAAGATGTGGAGAAACTGTTTTTT	CASSQDVEKLFF
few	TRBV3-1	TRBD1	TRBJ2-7	TGTGCCAGCAGCCAAGTCGGGACAGGCCTATACGAGCAGTACTTC	CASSQVGTGLYEQYF
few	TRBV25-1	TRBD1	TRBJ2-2	TGTGCCAGCAGTTCAGACAGGGGGAGGTCACCCGGGGAGCTGTTTTTT	CASSSDRGRSPGELFF
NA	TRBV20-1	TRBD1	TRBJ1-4	TGCAGTGTTATCAGACCGGGACAGGGGACAACTAATGAAAAACTGTTTTTT	CSVIRPGQGTTNEKLFF
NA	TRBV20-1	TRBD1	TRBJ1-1	TGCAGTGCTAGAGAACTACAGGGGTCTGCGGAAGCTTTCTTT	CSARELQGSAEAFF
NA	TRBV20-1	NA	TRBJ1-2	TGCAGTGCTAGGAGGGACGTTGGCTACACCTTC	CSARRDVGYTF
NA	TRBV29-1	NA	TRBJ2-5	TGCAGCGTTGCTCGACAGGTTCAAGAGACCCAGTACTTC	CSVARQVQETQYF
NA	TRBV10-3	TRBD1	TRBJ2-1	TGTGCCATAGGACAGGGTTTTTACAATGAGCAGTTCTTC	CAIGQGFYNEQFF
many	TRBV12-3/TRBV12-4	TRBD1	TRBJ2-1	TGTGCCAGCAGTCAACTGACAGGGAAGGCCTACAATGAGCAGTTCTTC	CASSQLTGKAYNEQFF
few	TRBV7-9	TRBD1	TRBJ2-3	TGTGCCAGCGGACCGGGACAGGGGAACACAGATACGCAGTATTTT	CASGPGQGNTDTQYF
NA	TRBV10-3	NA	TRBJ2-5	TGTGCCATCAGAGTCCAGGACGGCACCGGGCAGTACTTC	CAIRVQDGTGQYF
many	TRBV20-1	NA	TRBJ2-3	TGCAGTGCTAGCCAACCCGGTAGGAGGCCGCCTTTCACAGATACGCAGTATTTT	CSASQPGRRPPFTDTQYF
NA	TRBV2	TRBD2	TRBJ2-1	TGTGCCAGCAGTGAACCAGCGGGGGGCCCACATGAGCAGTTCTTC	CASSEPAGGPHEQFF
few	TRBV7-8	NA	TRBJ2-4	TGTGCCAGCGGTCTCAATGGGGCGCTTTTAGCCAAAAACATTCAGTACTTC	CASGLNGALLAKNIQYF
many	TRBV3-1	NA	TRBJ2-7	TGTGCCAGCAGCCAACAGGGGAGCTCCTACGAGCAGTACTTC	CASSQQGSSYEQYF
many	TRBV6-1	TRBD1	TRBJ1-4	TGTGCCAGCAGTGAAAAGAGCCAGGGGGAAGAAAAACTGTTTTTT	CASSEKSQGEEKLFF
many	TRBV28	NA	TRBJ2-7	TGTGCCAGCAGTTCCCCCTTTACCTACGAGCAGTACTTC	CASSSPFTYEQYF
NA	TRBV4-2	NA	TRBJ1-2	TGTGCCAGCAGCCCGAGGTACGAGGAAGATTCTAACTATGGCTACACCTTC	CASSPRYEEDSNYGYTF
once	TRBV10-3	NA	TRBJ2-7	TGTGCCATCATGGAGTCCTACGAGCAGTACTTC	CAIMESYEQYF
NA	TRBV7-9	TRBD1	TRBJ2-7	TGTGCCAGCAGCCCGGGGACAGGAAACTCCTACGAGCAGTACTTC	CASSPGTGNSYEQYF
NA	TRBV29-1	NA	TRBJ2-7	TGCAGCGTTTGCTTAACGCGCAATGAGCAGTACTTC	CSVCLTRNEQYF
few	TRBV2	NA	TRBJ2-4	TGTGCCAGCACTATTGGGGGAGTAAGCAAAAACATTCAGTACTTC	CASTIGGVSKNIQYF